These 21 T cell receptor beta chains share one sample of origin, sequenced in a study of blood T cell repertoires in COVID-19. Only in-frame clones appear in the TCRdb table, and some are missing; sequencing was by immunoSEQ multiplex PCR. The sample holds roughly 200,000 clones, 75% to 90% seen once. The sample taken for sequencing was peripheral blood. These receptors were taken from a man between 60 and 75 years old with acute or convalescent COVID-19.

The J gene is TRBJ2-5, the V gene TRBV28; TRBD1 aligns across 12 bases. V lost 2 bases, J lost 3 bases, and 10 bases stayed unmatched. The germline gives CDR1 MDHEN, CDR2 SYDVKM. The CDR3 extends over 18 amino acids. The chain's CDR3 is CASSLEAGQGAMEETQYF. The CDR3 nucleotides read TGTGCCAGCAGTTTAGAGGCGGGACAGGGGGCGATGGAAGAGACCCAGTACTTC.

The rearrangement uses TRBV2 and TRBJ2-1; 8 nucleotides match TRBD1. CDR3 length: 14 amino acids. Germline lookup yields CDR1 SNHLY and CDR2 FYNNEI. The V and J ends lost 7 bases and 5 bases, in that order; junction bases with no gene match: 7. The CDR3 DNA reads TGTGCCAGCATCAAGGACAGGGAAAACAATGAGCAGTTCTTC. Translated, it gives CASIKDRENNEQFF.

In its sample, this clone was seen once. The rearrangement uses TRBV3-1 (or the pseudogene TRBV3-2) and TRBJ2-1, with 10 bases matching TRBD2. Germline CDR1 LGHDT, CDR2 YNNKEL (reference sequence). With 11 bases clipped from V and 9 bases from J, the junction kept 10 bases outside the gene matches. The CDR3 consists of 13 residues. For the CDR3, the DNA is TGTGCCGGGTATGCTAGCGGGAGAGGTGAGCAGTTCTTC. This encodes CAGYASGRGEQFF.

This clone was recorded once. The J gene is TRBJ2-1, the V gene TRBV13; 10 bases line up with TRBD2. This CDR3 spans 17 amino acids. Germline values: CDR1 PRHDT, CDR2 FYEKMQ (reference sequence). The ends lost 5 bases at V and 6 bases at J; junction bases unmatched: 13. CDR3 bases: TGTGCCAGCAGCCAGGGACTAGCGTTTCCTCGGGGCAATGAGCAGTTCTTC. Amino acids: CASSQGLAFPRGNEQFF.

The V and J genes are TRBV4-2 and TRBJ2-1; 7 bases are a match to TRBD2. The V gene's germline CDR1 is LGHNA and CDR2 YNFKEQ. CDR3 length: 15 residues. V dropped 2 bases and J dropped 6; count of bases not matched to a gene: 7. The CDR3 region has the DNA TGTGCCAGCAGCCAACCGGGCGGGAGCTCCAATGAGCAGTTCTTC. Its translation is CASSQPGGSSNEQFF.

The chain employs TRBV19 and TRBJ2-7; 9 bases map to TRBD1. Trimming removed 3 bases from V and 7 bases from J; junction bases left unmatched: 10. This CDR3 region has 15 residues. CDR1 is LNHDA, CDR2 SQIVND, per germline (reference sequence). As DNA, the CDR3 is TGTGCCAGTAGTATTTCCCCGGGACAGGGAGAAGAGCAGTACTTC. Translating it yields CASSISPGQGEEQYF.

The chain employs TRBV27 and TRBJ2-2, with a possible D match to TRBD2 (6 bases). The CDR3 spans 14 residues. Per germline, CDR1 MNHEY and CDR2 SMNVEV (reference sequence). V was cut by 8 bases and J by 6 bases, with 16 bases left in between. The CDR3 bases are TGTGCCAGCTCGACTGGACGGGGGTCCGGGGAGCTGTTTTTT. Residues: CASSTGRGSGELFF.

The chain links TRBV18 to TRBJ2-1; the D is unclear. Germline V lookup: CDR1 KGHSH, CDR2 LQKENI. The CDR3 runs to 12 residues. Trimming left V 4 bases short and J 3 bases short, with 4 bases between. The CDR3 nucleotides read TGTGCCAGCTCACTCCGCTACAATGAGCAGTTCTTC. This gives the protein CASSLRYNEQFF.

This chain joins TRBV20-1 and TRBJ1-1, with no clear D. This CDR3 region has 13 residues. Germline V gene data show CDR1 as DFQATT and CDR2 as SNEGSKA (reference sequence). V was cut by 3 bases and J by 5 bases, with 13 bases left in between. In nucleotides, the CDR3 is TGCAGTGCTAGTAATAGGGCGGGGACTGAAGCTTTCTTT. Residues: CSASNRAGTEAFF.

J is TRBJ2-7 and V is TRBV27; TRBD1 is a possible D gene (5 bases). The V gene lost 1 base and the J gene lost 3 bases, with 10 bases spanning the gap. The CDR3 runs to 14 residues. Per germline, CDR1 MNHEY and CDR2 SMNVEV (reference sequence). The CDR3 loop reads CASSLYQGGYEQYF. CDR3 coding DNA: TGTGCCAGCAGTTTATATCAGGGCGGCTACGAGCAGTACTTC.

The chain uses TRBV27 and TRBJ2-7; TRBD1 matches 8 bases. V was pared by 9 bases and J by 1 base, with 14 bases of the junction left unmatched. CDR1 and CDR2 (germline): MNHEY, SMNVEV (reference sequence). The CDR3 loop spans 16 amino acids. CDR3 nucleotide sequence: TGTGCCAGTGGTGTCCACGTGGGGACAGGATCCTACGAGCAGTACTTC. Amino acids: CASGVHVGTGSYEQYF.

This chain links TRBV7-3 with TRBJ2-3, with unresolved D. There are 13 residues in the CDR3. CDR1 SGHTA and CDR2 FQGTGA come from the germline V gene. V dropped 5 bases and J dropped 4 bases, with 10 bases sitting between them. DNA of the CDR3: TGTGCCAGCAGCCCCACAGCTGCAGATACGCAGTATTTT. Its translation: CASSPTAADTQYF.

This chain joins TRBV3-1 (or the pseudogene TRBV3-2) and TRBJ1-5; D is perhaps TRBD1 (5 bases). With 4 bases removed from V and 1 base from J, the gap between germline ends came to 8 bases. Germline V gene data show CDR1 as LGHDT and CDR2 as YNNKEL (reference sequence). This CDR3 is built from 14 residues. This CDR3 is CASSLGASNQPQHF. DNA for the CDR3: TGTGCCAGCAGCCTAGGGGCAAGCAATCAGCCCCAGCATTTT.

The chain joins TRBV28 to TRBJ1-5; D is ambiguous. The CDR3 is made up of 14 amino acids. Trimming removed 10 bases at V and 4 bases at J, with 17 bases between. Per the germline V gene, CDR1 is MDHEN and CDR2 is SYDVKM. In nucleotides, the CDR3 is TGTGCCACTACCCGGCCGGGATTTAATCAGCCCCAGCATTTT. It codes for CATTRPGFNQPQHF.

This rearrangement joins TRBV19 to TRBJ1-5, with TRBD1 matching 8 bases. Per the germline V gene, CDR1 is LNHDA and CDR2 is SQIVND (reference sequence). The CDR3 length is 16 residues. The V and J ends lost 5 bases and 7 bases, in that order; junction bases with no gene match: 13. The CDR3 region has the DNA TGTGCCAGTAGTGGTCGATGGACAGGGTGGAAGCAGCCCCAGCATTTT. Translated, it gives CASSGRWTGWKQPQHF. Combining the CDR3 with reference TRBV19 and TRBJ1-5 gives the whole variable domain DGGITQSPKYLFRKEGQNVTLSCEQNLNHDAMYWYRQDPGQGLRLIYYSQIVNDFQKGDIAEGYSVSREKKESFPLTVTSAQKNPTAFYLCASSGRWTGWKQPQHFGDGTRLSIL.

The chain carries TRBV5-8 and TRBJ2-3; 8 bases agree with TRBD1. CDR3 length equals 13 residues. Germline-derived CDR1 and CDR2 are SGHTS and YDEGEE. Trimming removed 4 bases from V and 4 bases from J; junction bases left unmatched: 2. This CDR3 reads CASSTGQADTQYF. Here the CDR3 DNA reads TGTGCCAGCAGCACGGGACAGGCAGATACGCAGTATTTT.

The chain has TRBV5-8 and TRBJ2-1, with 9 bases fitting TRBD2. CDR1 SGHTS and CDR2 YDEGEE come from the germline V gene. Trimming cost V 0 bases and J 1 base; bases outside gene matches: 5. This CDR3 is 17 amino acids long. CDR3 nucleotide sequence: TGTGCCAGCAGCTTGGCCCTGACTAGCGGATCCTACAATGAGCAGTTCTTC. Translating gives CASSLALTSGSYNEQFF.

This clone was found many times. The chain joins TRBV2 to TRBJ1-4; TRBD1 matches 7 bases. Trimming cost V 6 bases and J 8 bases; bases outside gene matches: 12. Germline V lookup: CDR1 SNHLY, CDR2 FYNNEI. CDR3 length: 15 amino acids. The CDR3 loop reads CASRGQGGAREKLFF. The DNA of the CDR3 is TGTGCCAGCAGGGGACAAGGGGGCGCGCGGGAAAAACTGTTTTTT.

This chain joins TRBV27 and TRBJ2-7; TRBD1 agrees at 9 bases. J lost 9 bases, V lost 6 bases, and 12 bases had no gene match. CDR3 length: 14 amino acids. Germline V gene sequence: CDR1 MNHEY, CDR2 SMNVEV (reference sequence). This CDR3 is CASRVGQGLQVQYF. Here the CDR3 DNA reads TGTGCCAGCAGAGTCGGACAGGGGCTGCAGGTGCAGTACTTC.

V is TRBV5-1 and J is TRBJ2-3; TRBD1 aligns across 7 bases. CDR1 and CDR2 (germline): SGHRS, YFSETQ. Trimming removed 4 bases from V and 4 bases from J; junction bases left unmatched: 3. The CDR3 is 13 residues long. In DNA form, the CDR3 reads TGCGCCAGCAGCCCGCAGGGGGCAGATACGCAGTATTTT. Protein: CASSPQGADTQYF. The full variable domain, with the rest looked up from reference TRBV5-1 and TRBJ2-3, is KAGVTQTPRYLIKTRGQQVTLSCSPISGHRSVSWYQQTPGQGLQFLFEYFSETQRNKGNFPGRFSGRQFSNSRSEMNVSTLELGDSALYLCASSPQGADTQYFGPGTRLTVL.

The chain links TRBV5-4 to TRBJ1-1; 8 positions match TRBD1. The V gene end was trimmed by 4 bases and the J gene end by 4 bases; junction bases not matched to a gene: 3. CDR3 length equals 13 residues. Germline assignment: CDR1 SGHNT and CDR2 YYREEE (reference sequence). The CDR3 sequence: CASSTGQGTEAFF. CDR3 coding DNA: TGTGCCAGCAGCACCGGACAGGGCACTGAAGCTTTCTTT. Complete variable domain (other parts from reference TRBV5-4 and TRBJ1-1): ETGVTQSPTHLIKTRGQQVTLRCSSQSGHNTVSWYQQALGQGPQFIFQYYREEENGRGNFPPRFSGLQFPNYSSELNVNALELDDSALYLCASSTGQGTEAFFGQGTRLTVV.